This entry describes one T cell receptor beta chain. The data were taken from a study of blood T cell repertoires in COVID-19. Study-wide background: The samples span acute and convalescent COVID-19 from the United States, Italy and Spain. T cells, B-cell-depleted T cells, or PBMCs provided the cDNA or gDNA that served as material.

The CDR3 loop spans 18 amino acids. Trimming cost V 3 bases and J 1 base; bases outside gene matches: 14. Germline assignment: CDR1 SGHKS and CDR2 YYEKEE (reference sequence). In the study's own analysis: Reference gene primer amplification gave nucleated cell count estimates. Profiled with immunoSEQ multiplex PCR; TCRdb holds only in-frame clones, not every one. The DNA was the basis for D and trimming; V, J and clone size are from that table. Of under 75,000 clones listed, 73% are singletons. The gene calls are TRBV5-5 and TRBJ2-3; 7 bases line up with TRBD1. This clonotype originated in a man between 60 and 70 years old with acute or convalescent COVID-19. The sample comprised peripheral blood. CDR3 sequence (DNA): TGTGCCAGCAGCTCGCCAGGAAGACAGGGAATGGGCACAGATACGCAGTATTTT. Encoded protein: CASSSPGRQGMGTDTQYF.